A single sample is the source of the 8 T cell receptor beta chains below, sequenced in a study of OX40 agonist ivuxolimab in advanced cancers. Clones were read by immunoSEQ multiplex PCR, and TCRdb kept only the in-frame ones, dropping some. The data show approximately 21,000 clones, with roughly 80% seen just once and around 3.3% held by the top ten. The sequencing here drew on CD4+ or CD8+ T cells sorted from blood, taken in a trial of the OX40 agonist ivuxolimab. Receptor source: an adult with an advanced solid tumor such as melanoma, head and neck, liver or kidney cancer.

The chain employs TRBV6-1 and TRBJ2-7; D uncertain. Germline V lookup: CDR1 MNHNS, CDR2 SASEGT. The CDR3 runs 12 residues. The CDR3 reads CAVSESSYEQYF. The CDR3 region has the DNA TGTGCAGTCTCGGAAAGCTCCTACGAGCAGTACTTC.

This chain joins TRBV25-1 and TRBJ1-2; D is perhaps TRBD1 (5 bases). CDR3 length: 15 residues. Trimming cost V 2 bases and J 3 bases, with 13 bases left between them. CDR1 MGHDK and CDR2 SYGVNS come from the germline V gene. This CDR3 is CASSEGQGDYYGYTF. The DNA for the CDR3 is TGTGCCAGCAGTGAAGGTCAGGGTGACTACTATGGCTACACCTTC.

The J gene is TRBJ1-2, the V gene TRBV12-2. TRBV12-2 is a listed pseudogene. The CDR3 length is 10 residues. The CDR3 DNA follows: TGTCTCAGAGTTAAGAATGGCTACACCTTC. As protein: CLRVKNGYTF.

This chain uses TRBV7-8 with TRBJ2-1, with TRBD2 matching over 7 bases. The junction had 9 bases not matched to a gene; V was cut back by 3 bases and J by 1 base. Germline assignment: CDR1 SGHVS and CDR2 FQNEAQ. This CDR3 contains 17 residues. Here the CDR3 reads CASSLGVLGRSYNEQFF. Written as DNA, the CDR3 is TGTGCCAGCAGCTTGGGGGTCCTCGGGAGGTCCTACAATGAGCAGTTCTTC. Supplemented by reference TRBV7-8 and TRBJ2-1, the full variable domain reads GAGVSQSPRYKVAKRGQDVALRCDPISGHVSLFWYQQALGQGPEFLTYFQNEAQLDKSGLPSDRFFAERPEGSVSTLKIQRTQQEDSAVYLCASSLGVLGRSYNEQFFGPGTRLTVL.

The chain combines TRBV7-2 with TRBJ1-2, with 9 nucleotides matching TRBD1. The CDR3 extends over 13 amino acids. J lost 8 bases, V lost 0 bases, and 1 base had no gene match. Germline CDR1 is SGHTA and CDR2 is FQGNSA. Here the CDR3 reads CASSLAGTGGYTF. The CDR3 DNA is TGTGCCAGCAGCTTAGCTGGGACAGGGGGCTACACCTTC.

The gene calls are TRBV6-1 and TRBJ2-5; no firm D call. Germline V gives CDR1 MNHNS, CDR2 SASEGT. Trimming pared 2 bases from V and 5 bases from J, leaving 6 bases between. The CDR3 sequence is 12 residues long. The CDR3 region has the DNA TGTGCCAGCAGTGAACAAGCGGAGACCCAGTACTTC. This encodes CASSEQAETQYF.

V usage is TRBV14 and J usage is TRBJ1-2; TRBD1 matches at 9 bases. J gave up 4 bases and V 6 bases, and 3 bases lay outside the gene matches. The germline gives CDR1 SGHDN, CDR2 FVKESK. This CDR3 is built from 13 residues. CDR3: CASREDRGYGYTF. In nucleotides, the CDR3 is TGTGCCAGCAGGGAGGACAGGGGCTATGGCTACACCTTC. Full variable domain (outside the CDR3, taken from reference TRBV14 and TRBJ1-2): EAGVTQFPSHSVIEKGQTVTLRCDPISGHDNLYWYRRVMGKEIKFLLHFVKESKQDESGMPNNRFLAERTGGTYSTLKVQPAELEDSGVYFCASREDRGYGYTFGSGTRLTVV.

This clone was seen once. This sequence joins TRBV9 and TRBJ1-5, with unresolved D. V was trimmed by 0 bases and J by 0 bases, leaving 4 bases between them. The CDR3 covers 14 residues. Germline V lookup: CDR1 SGDLS, CDR2 YYNGEE. The CDR3 DNA reads TGTGCCAGCAGCGTAGATGCTAGCAATCAGCCCCAGCATTTT. This gives the protein CASSVDASNQPQHF.